Listed below are T cell receptor beta chains from one sample, sequenced in a study of human T cells and chemical hapten exposure. A single record per CDR3 protein comes from TCRdb applying MiXCR to the RACE reads. This sample carries 95,000 to 100,000 distinct CDR3 sequences, less than 14% of them seen once, and the ten largest clones take around 3.1%. The sample was whole blood, taken in connection with sensitization to the hapten diphenylcyclopropenone (DPC). Receptors were obtained from a woman in her fifties or sixties with alopecia areata. Some clones in this sample may be carry-over from other donors' samples. Each CDR3 is given with its conserved first and last residue. A D gene is named only where the DNA matches it firmly. Clone size is given for some rows only: seen once, a few or many times, or a class if the clone is expanded.

D	size	V	J	DNA	CDR3
.	many	TRBV7-6	TRBJ1-4	TGTGCCAGCAGCTCGCGGTTCGGGGAAAAACTGTTTTTT	CASSSRFGEKLFF
TRBD1	many	TRBV6-5	TRBJ1-5	TGTGCCAGCAGTTTGACAGGGGGTTGGAATCAGCCCCAGCATTTT	CASSLTGGWNQPQHF
.	few	TRBV3-1	TRBJ1-5	TGTGCCAGCAGCCTGGGGTTCCTGGGGAGCAATCAGCCCCAGCATTTT	CASSLGFLGSNQPQHF
.	many	TRBV10-2	TRBJ2-6	TGCGCCAGCAGTGAGTTTTTCGGGACAATACCCTCAGGGGCCAACGTCCTGACTTTC	CASSEFFGTIPSGANVLTF
.	few	TRBV30	TRBJ1-2	TGTGCCTACTCCGGGGGTTATGGCTACACCTTC	CAYSGGYGYTF
TRBD1	many	TRBV13	TRBJ2-7	TGTGCCAGCAGCTTAGGTTACAGGGGACACGAGCAGTACTTC	CASSLGYRGHEQYF
.	many	TRBV5-1	TRBJ1-2	TGCGCCAGCAGCTTGGTAGGGGCAAACGATGGCTACACCTTC	CASSLVGANDGYTF
TRBD1	many	TRBV12-3/TRBV12-4	TRBJ1-4	TGTGCCAGCAGTCCCCACAGGGGGCCTAATGAAAAACTGTTTTTT	CASSPHRGPNEKLFF
TRBD1	many	TRBV19	TRBJ2-7	TGTGCCAGTAGTATCCTCAGGGGGCGACCCTACGAGCAGTACTTC	CASSILRGRPYEQYF
.	few	TRBV30	TRBJ1-1	TGTGCCTGGAGCAACCGGGCCTCGAACACTGAAGCTTTCTTT	CAWSNRASNTEAFF
.	.	TRBV1	TRBJ1-5	TGCACCAGCAGCCAAGAAACACGGGTGAGGGATCAGCCCCAGCATTTT	CTSSQETRVRDQPQHF
TRBD1	.	TRBV29-1	TRBJ1-2	TGCAGCGTAAGGACAGGCCCTCATGGCTACACCTTC	CSVRTGPHGYTF
TRBD2	many	TRBV6-6	TRBJ2-3	TGTGCCAGCAGTTACCTAGTAGCGGGGGTGACAGATACGCAGTATTTT	CASSYLVAGVTDTQYF
.	many	TRBV7-8	TRBJ2-2	TGTGCCAGCAGCTCCCGGGGGGCCGGTTCGAACACCGGGGAGCTGTTTTTT	CASSSRGAGSNTGELFF
TRBD1	.	TRBV20-1	TRBJ2-7	TGCAGTGCTAGCCCGGCAGGGGGCCGGTACGAGCAGTACTTC	CSASPAGGRYEQYF
.	many	TRBV19	TRBJ2-5	TGTGCCAGTAGTTTGGGCAGCAACCAAGAGACCCAGTACTTC	CASSLGSNQETQYF
TRBD1	many	TRBV7-3	TRBJ1-2	TGTGCCAGCAGCCCAGGGGGACAGACAGGCTATGGCTACACCTTC	CASSPGGQTGYGYTF
.	many	TRBV6-5	TRBJ2-2	TGTGCCAGCAGTTATCTGTGGGGTGGTGACACCGGGGAGCTGTTTTTT	CASSYLWGGDTGELFF
.	few	TRBV11-2	TRBJ2-2	TGTGCCAGCAGCCTAGGAAGGGGATTCGGGGAGCTGTTTTTT	CASSLGRGFGELFF
.	many	TRBV7-9	TRBJ1-5	TGTGCCAGCAGCTTGGGCCAGAACCATCAGCCCCAGCATTTT	CASSLGQNHQPQHF
.	many	TRBV4-1	TRBJ2-1	TGCGCCAGCAGCCAAGAACCGGCCCTAGCTCGGCAGTTCTTC	CASSQEPALARQFF
.	many	TRBV2	TRBJ2-7	TGTGCCAGCAGCGCTGCCCTCGAGCAGTACTTC	CASSAALEQYF
TRBD1	few	TRBV9	TRBJ2-7	TGTGCCAGCAGCGCGGGACAGGCCACCTTCACCTACGAGCAGTACTTC	CASSAGQATFTYEQYF
.	few	TRBV2	TRBJ1-1	TGTGCCAGCAGTCCCGGGACCCTCCGTGCCACTGAAGCTTTCTTT	CASSPGTLRATEAFF
.	few	TRBV11-2	TRBJ1-5	TGTGCCAGCAGCTTAAATCTCGGGCCCCAGCATTTT	CASSLNLGPQHF
.	many	TRBV11-2	TRBJ1-2	TGTGCCAGCAGCTTACAATCCAACATCGGGCTATCCTTC	CASSLQSNIGLSF
TRBD1	many	TRBV7-3	TRBJ1-2	TGTGCCAGCAGCGGAACAGGGGGCGATGGCTACACCTTC	CASSGTGGDGYTF
TRBD1	many	TRBV5-1	TRBJ1-1	TGCGCCAGCAGCTTGGCAGGGGGGGTCACTGAAGCTTTCTTT	CASSLAGGVTEAFF
.	.	TRBV27	TRBJ2-7	TGTGCCAGCAGTTTCTTAGGACCGGTCGGGACCAACGAGCAGTACTTC	CASSFLGPVGTNEQYF
.	few	TRBV3-1	TRBJ2-7	TGTGCCAGCAGCCAAGTCGTTATAGGGGACGGAGGACTGGGCGAGCAGTACTTC	CASSQVVIGDGGLGEQYF
.	many	TRBV29-1	TRBJ1-1	TGCAGCGTTGACGGACCGGGGAAATTAAACACTGAAGCTTTCTTT	CSVDGPGKLNTEAFF
.	many	TRBV7-9	TRBJ2-7	TGTGCCAGCAGCCTATCTAGTGTCGAGCAGTACTTC	CASSLSSVEQYF